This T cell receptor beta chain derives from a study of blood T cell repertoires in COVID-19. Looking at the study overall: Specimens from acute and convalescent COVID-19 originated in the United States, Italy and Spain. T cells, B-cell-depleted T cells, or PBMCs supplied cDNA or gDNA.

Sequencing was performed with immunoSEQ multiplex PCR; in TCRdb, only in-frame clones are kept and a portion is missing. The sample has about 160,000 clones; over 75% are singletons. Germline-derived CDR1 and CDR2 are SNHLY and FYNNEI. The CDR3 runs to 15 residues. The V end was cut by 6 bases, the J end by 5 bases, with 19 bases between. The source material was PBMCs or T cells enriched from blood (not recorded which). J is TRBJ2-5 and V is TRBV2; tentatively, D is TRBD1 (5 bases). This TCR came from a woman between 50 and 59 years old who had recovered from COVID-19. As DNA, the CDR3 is TGTGCCAGCAGGCCACTCAGGAACCCAGGGGAGACCCAGTACTTC. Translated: CASRPLRNPGETQYF.